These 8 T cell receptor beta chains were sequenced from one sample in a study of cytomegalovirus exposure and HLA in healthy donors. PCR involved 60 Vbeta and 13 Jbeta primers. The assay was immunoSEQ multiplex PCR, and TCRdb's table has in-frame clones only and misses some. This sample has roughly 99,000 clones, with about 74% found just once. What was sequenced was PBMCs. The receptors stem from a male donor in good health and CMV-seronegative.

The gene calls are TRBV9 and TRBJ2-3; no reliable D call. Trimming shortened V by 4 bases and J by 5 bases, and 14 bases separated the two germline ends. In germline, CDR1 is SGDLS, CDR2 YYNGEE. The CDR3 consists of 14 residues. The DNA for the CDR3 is TGTGCCAGCAGCCCCCTCCCCCGAGGAGATACGCAGTATTTT. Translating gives CASSPLPRGDTQYF.

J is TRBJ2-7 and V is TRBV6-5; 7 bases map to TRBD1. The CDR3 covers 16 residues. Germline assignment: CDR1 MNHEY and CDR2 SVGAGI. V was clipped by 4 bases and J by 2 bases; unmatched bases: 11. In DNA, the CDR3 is TGTGCCAGCAGTTCCTCCGGTTGGCAGGGGGCCTACGAGCAGTACTTC. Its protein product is CASSSSGWQGAYEQYF.

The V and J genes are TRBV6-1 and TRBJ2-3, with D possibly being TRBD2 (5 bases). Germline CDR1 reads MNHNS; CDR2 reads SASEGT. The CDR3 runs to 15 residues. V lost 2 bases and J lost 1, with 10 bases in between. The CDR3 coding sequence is TGTGCCAGCAGTGAACTAGCAGGCCGCACAGATACGCAGTATTTT. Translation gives CASSELAGRTDTQYF.

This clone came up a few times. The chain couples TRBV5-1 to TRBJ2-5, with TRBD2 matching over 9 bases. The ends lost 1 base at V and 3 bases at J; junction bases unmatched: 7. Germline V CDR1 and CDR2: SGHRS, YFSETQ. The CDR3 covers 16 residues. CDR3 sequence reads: CASSLLPSGVEETQYF. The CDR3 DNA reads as TGCGCCAGCAGCTTGCTACCTAGCGGGGTGGAAGAGACCCAGTACTTC.

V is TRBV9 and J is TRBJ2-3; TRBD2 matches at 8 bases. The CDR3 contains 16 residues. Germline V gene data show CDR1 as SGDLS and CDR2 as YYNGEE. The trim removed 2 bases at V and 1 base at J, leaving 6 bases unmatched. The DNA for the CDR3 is TGTGCCAGCAGCGTTCGACGGGAGGGGGGCACAGATACGCAGTATTTT. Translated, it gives CASSVRREGGTDTQYF.

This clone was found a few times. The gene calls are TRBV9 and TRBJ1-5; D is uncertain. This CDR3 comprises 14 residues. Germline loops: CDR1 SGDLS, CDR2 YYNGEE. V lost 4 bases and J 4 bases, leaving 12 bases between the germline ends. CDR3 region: CASSSGLTNQPQHF. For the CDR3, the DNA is TGTGCCAGCAGCTCCGGACTGACGAATCAGCCCCAGCATTTT. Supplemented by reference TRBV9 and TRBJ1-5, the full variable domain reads DSGVTQTPKHLITATGQRVTLRCSPRSGDLSVYWYQQSLDQGLQFLIQYYNGEERAKGNILERFSAQQFPDLHSELNLSSLELGDSALYFCASSSGLTNQPQHFGDGTRLSIL.

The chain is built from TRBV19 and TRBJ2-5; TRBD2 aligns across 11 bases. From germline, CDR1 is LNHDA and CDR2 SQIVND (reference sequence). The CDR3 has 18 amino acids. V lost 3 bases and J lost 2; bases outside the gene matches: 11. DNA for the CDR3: TGTGCCAGTAGTATTCGCGGGTTAGCGGGAGGGTCTCAAGAGACCCAGTACTTC. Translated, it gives CASSIRGLAGGSQETQYF.

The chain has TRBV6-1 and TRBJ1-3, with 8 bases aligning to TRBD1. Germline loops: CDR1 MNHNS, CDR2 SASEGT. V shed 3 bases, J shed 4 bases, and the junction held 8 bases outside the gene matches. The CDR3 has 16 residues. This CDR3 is CASSDIQGAIGNTIYF. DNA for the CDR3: TGTGCCAGCAGTGATATCCAGGGGGCGATCGGAAACACCATATATTTT.